The entry below describes one T cell receptor beta chain. The antigen this receptor binds is unknown. No per-base quality is available; no much larger clone lies one base away. TCRbeta CDR3 regions were amplified from genomic DNA using the immunoSEQ Assay, a bias-controlled multiplex PCR. The study's processing was this. The number of nucleated cells in each sample was estimated by amplification of reference gene primers within the assay. To quantify the absolute abundance of each unique TCRbeta CDR3 rearrangement, sequence reads were collapsed and filtered. For each sample, productive Simpson clonality was calculated as the square root of Simpson's diversity index over productive rearrangements. The clones in this table, taken by TCRdb from immuneACCESS, are in-frame only. Not every clone is retained; where verified, under half of the shortfall comes from an unresolved V gene, and the cause of the rest is unknown. From that table come the V and J calls and clone size; the DNA was used to work out D and trimming. This sample gives approximately 280,000 clones in total; roughly 80% of them show up just once. The ten most abundant clones make up approximately 5% of the sample.

V and J are truncated by 5 bases and 2 bases respectively, leaving an intervening sequence of 15 bases. In the germline V gene (reference sequence), CDR1 corresponds to SEHNR and CDR2 to FQNEAQ. From the cysteine up to the phenylalanine, the CDR3 has a length of 15 residues. Just the 45-base CDR3 DNA is kept, in frame starting at base 1. The data derive from a study of blood T cell repertoires in COVID-19 (dated by TCRdb to about 2020). For the wider study: The collaborator samples originated in the United States, Italy and Spain and spanned the acute and convalescent phases of COVID-19. Subjects who had been exposed to COVID-19, were actively infected with it, or had recovered from it provided the deeply sampled blood TCRbeta repertoires that made up the dataset. A freely available public database, intended as a resource for researchers studying the immune response to SARS-CoV-2, is where the repertoires were released. Sample metadata almost always included a de-identified subject ID, COVID-19 status, age in years and sex. HLA class I and class II types, where available, came from metadata supplied by the sample provider rather than from assay-based typing. The samples were drawn from two sources: the first 160 participants of the ongoing ImmuneRACE study, and 1,254 subjects contributed by 6 global collaborators. The prospective study material was composed of cDNA or gDNA derived from T cells, B-cell-depleted T cells, or PBMCs. Overall study outcomes, separate from this receptor: Clinical and demographic metadata were provided uncurated, with the amount varying by source and participant.

In the prospective study, participants were roughly 18 to 100 years old, resided in about two dozen geographic areas of the United States, and were enrolled through a virtual design. In the prospective study, cohorts were assigned on the basis of participant-reported clinical history obtained from a screening survey and a study questionnaire. Exposed participants were defined as having been in contact with someone with a PCR-confirmed or clinician-diagnosed COVID-19 case within 2 weeks of study entry. In the prospective study, whole blood, serum and a nasopharyngeal or oropharyngeal swab were collected from each participant by mobile phlebotomists. Over a roughly two-month period, participants in the prospective study had the option of providing additional blood draws and questionnaires. Blood samples from the prospective study were shipped frozen or at room temperature prior to DNA extraction.

Here the chain combines TRBV7-9 and TRBJ1-2; the best D guess is TRBD1, with 6 bases matching. The sequencing input was PBMCs or T cells enriched from blood (not recorded which). The sequence came from a man in his forties who had been exposed to COVID-19. The DNA is as follows: TGTGCCAGCAGCCCAGGGAAGGGGGGGAACTATGGCTACACCTTC. Its protein is CASSPGKGGNYGYTF.